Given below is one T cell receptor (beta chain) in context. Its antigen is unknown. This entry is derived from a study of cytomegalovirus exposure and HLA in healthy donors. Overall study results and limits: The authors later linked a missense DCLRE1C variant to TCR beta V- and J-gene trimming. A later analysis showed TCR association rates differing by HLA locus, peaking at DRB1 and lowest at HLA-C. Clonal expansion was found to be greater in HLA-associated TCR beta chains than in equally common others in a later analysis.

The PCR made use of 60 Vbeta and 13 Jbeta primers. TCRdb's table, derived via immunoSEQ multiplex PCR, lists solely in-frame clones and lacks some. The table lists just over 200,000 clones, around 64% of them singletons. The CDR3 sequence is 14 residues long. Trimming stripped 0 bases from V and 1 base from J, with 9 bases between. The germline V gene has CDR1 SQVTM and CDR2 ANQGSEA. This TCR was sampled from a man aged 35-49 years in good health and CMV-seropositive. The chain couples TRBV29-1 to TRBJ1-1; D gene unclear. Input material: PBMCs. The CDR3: CSVEDPTENTEAFF. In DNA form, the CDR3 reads TGCAGCGTTGAAGACCCCACAGAGAACACTGAAGCTTTCTTT.